This entry lists 29 T cell receptor beta chains sequenced from one sample in a study of blood T cells in healthy people across ages. Primers used in a second PCR of roughly 7 to 12 cycles were a sample-barcoded 5' primer and a J-beta primer mix. TCRdb re-called the 5' RACE reads with MiXCR, one entry per CDR3 protein. The table includes hundreds of thousands of distinct CDR3 sequences, roughly 60% detected once. Sequencing was carried out using blood. These receptors were collected from a man aged 25-40 years in good health.

J is TRBJ2-6 and V is TRBV7-9; D unresolved. V was pared by 3 bases and J by 3 bases, with 9 bases between. CDR1 and CDR2 (germline): SEHNR, FQNEAQ (reference sequence). The CDR3 is made up of 15 amino acids. CDR3 nucleotides: TGTGCCAGCAGCTTCCTCCTTGGTGGGGCCAACGTCCTGACTTTC. Protein sequence: CASSFLLGGANVLTF.

This chain links TRBV20-1 with TRBJ1-6, with D possibly matching TRBD1 (6 bases). Trimming stripped 6 bases from V and 10 bases from J, with 16 bases between. The CDR3 runs to 13 residues. Germline V gene lookup returns CDR1 DFQATT and CDR2 SNEGSKA (reference sequence). CDR3 in amino acids: CSAGKGVESPLHF. DNA for the CDR3: TGCAGTGCAGGGAAGGGGGTCGAGTCACCCCTCCACTTT.

This clonotype appeared a few times. V is TRBV20-1 and J is TRBJ2-3; D call uncertain. V was pared by 0 bases and J by 0 bases, with 19 bases between. CDR3 length equals 18 residues. From germline, CDR1 is DFQATT and CDR2 SNEGSKA (reference sequence). As DNA, the CDR3 is TGCAGTGCTAGAGATCGAGAGCCAAACCATTCTAGCACAGATACGCAGTATTTT. Amino acids: CSARDREPNHSSTDTQYF.

V is TRBV12-3 or TRBV12-4 and J is TRBJ2-7; D uncertain. The J call may be incorrect, as the DNA end agrees better with TRBJ2-4. There are 12 residues in the CDR3. CDR3 amino acids: CASTIHRDIQYF. CDR3 bases: TGTGCCAGCACCATACATAGGGACATTCAGTACTTC.

This sequence joins TRBV5-1 and TRBJ2-5; 8 nucleotides agree with TRBD1. The J call is in doubt because the DNA end fits TRBJ2-7 better. CDR3 length: 14 residues. CDR1 is SGHRS, CDR2 YFSETQ, per germline. In nucleotides, the CDR3 is TGCGCCAGCAGCCAGACAGGGGCATTGGGCGAGCAGTACTTC. This gives the protein CASSQTGALGEQYF.

This chain connects TRBV20-1 to TRBJ2-5; 7 nucleotides agree with TRBD2. The assigned J gene may be wrong: the sequence end matches TRBJ2-7 better. The V gene's germline CDR1 is DFQATT and CDR2 SNEGSKA (reference sequence). There are 12 residues in the CDR3. CDR3 residues: CSVPSKRGEQYF. In DNA, the CDR3 is TGCAGTGTTCCCAGCAAGCGGGGCGAGCAGTACTTC.

The chain joins TRBV7-9 to TRBJ2-3; 13 bases align to TRBD2. The germline V gene has CDR1 SEHNR and CDR2 FQNEAQ (reference sequence). V was pared by 5 bases and J by 7 bases, with 18 bases of the junction left unmatched. This CDR3 spans 19 amino acids. CDR3 bases: TGTGCCAGCAGCATTAAGGGTACTAGCGGGGGGGCCCCGTCGTATACGCAGTATTTT. Translating it yields CASSIKGTSGGAPSYTQYF.

The V call is TRBV20-1, the J call TRBJ1-5; D not certain. CDR1 is DFQATT and CDR2 is SNEGSKA in the germline V gene (reference sequence). CDR3 length equals 13 residues. Between the trimmed V and J ends, which lost 3 bases and 10 bases, there was a span of 16 bases. In DNA, the CDR3 is TGCAGTGCTAGTATTGGGCAAGCGGGTCCCCAGCATTTT. Its translation: CSASIGQAGPQHF.

The rearrangement joins TRBV18 to TRBJ2-1, with 7 bases lining up with TRBD1. This CDR3 contains 13 residues. With V trimmed by 3 bases and J by 6 bases, 2 bases remained unmatched. CDR1 and CDR2 from the germline V gene are KGHSH and LQKENI. As DNA, the CDR3 is TGTGCCAGCTCACCCGGACAGGCCAATGAGCAGTTCTTC. It translates to CASSPGQANEQFF. Full variable domain (outside the CDR3, taken from reference TRBV18 and TRBJ2-1): NAGVMQNPRHLVRRRGQEARLRCSPMKGHSHVYWYRQLPEEGLKFMVYLQKENIIDESGMPKERFSAEFPKEGPSILRIQQVVRGDSAAYFCASSPGQANEQFFGPGTRLTVL.

This clonotype was observed a handful of times. The gene calls are TRBV20-1 and TRBJ1-2, with 8 bases that match TRBD1. The CDR3 runs 14 residues. V was clipped by 6 bases and J by 2 bases; unmatched bases: 8. Germline CDR1 and CDR2: DFQATT and SNEGSKA (reference sequence). The CDR3 loop is CSARTGLGNYGYTF. The CDR3 DNA reads TGCAGTGCCCGGACAGGGTTGGGGAACTATGGCTACACCTTC.

Turning to this clonotype: Germline and junction disagree at one end, which may indicate a read error. The chain couples TRBV20-1 to TRBJ1-2, with D unresolved. Germline values: CDR1 DFQATT, CDR2 SNEGSKA (reference sequence). CDR3 size: 8 residues. The CDR3, as DNA: TGCAGTACCAATGGGTACACCTTC. Translation: CSTNGYTF.

This clonotype was counted once. The chain employs TRBV5-5 and TRBJ2-7; unclear D gene. V was shortened by 4 bases and J by 5 bases, with 13 bases between the two germline ends. CDR3 length: 13 residues. CDR1 and CDR2 (germline): SGHKS, YYEKEE (reference sequence). CDR3 sequence: CASSVDLSDEQYF. The CDR3 DNA reads TGTGCCAGCAGCGTGGATCTTAGTGACGAGCAGTACTTC.

The chain carries TRBV3-1 and TRBJ2-3; D is ambiguous. Germline V CDR1 and CDR2: LGHDT, YNNKEL (reference sequence). V was shortened by 4 bases and J by 6 bases, with 8 bases between the two germline ends. The CDR3 consists of 12 residues. For the CDR3, the DNA is TGTGCCAGCAGCCCAGACCAGGATACGCAGTATTTT. Its translation: CASSPDQDTQYF.

V gene TRBV29-1 combines with J gene TRBJ2-1; 11 bases align to TRBD2. V lost 3 bases to trimming and J lost 9 bases; unmatched junction nucleotides: 10. Germline CDR1 reads SQVTM; CDR2 reads ANQGSEA. CDR3 size: 15 residues. This chain's CDR3 is CSVDETSGSKSEQFF. The DNA for the CDR3 is TGCAGCGTTGACGAAACTAGCGGGAGTAAGAGTGAGCAGTTCTTC.

V and J are TRBV11-1 and TRBJ1-1; TRBD1 might be the D (5 bases). Trimming stripped 6 bases from V and 0 bases from J, with 11 bases between. The CDR3 has 14 amino acids. Germline V gene data show CDR1 as SGHAT and CDR2 as FQDESV (reference sequence). CDR3 DNA sequence: TGTGCCAGCAGACTGAGGACAATGAACACTGAAGCTTTCTTT. It translates to CASRLRTMNTEAFF.

This rearrangement joins TRBV29-1 to TRBJ2-1; D is unresolved. The V end lost 3 bases, the J end lost 4 bases, and 4 bases lay between the germline ends. The CDR3 has 11 residues. CDR1 is SQVTM and CDR2 is ANQGSEA in the germline V gene. DNA of the CDR3: TGCAGCGTTGAGAGGTACAATGAGCAGTTCTTC. Its translation is CSVERYNEQFF.

As for this clonotype: Mismatch with germline at one junction end may stem from a read error. The V gene is TRBV7-2, the J gene TRBJ2-5; D is ambiguous. TRBJ2-7 matches the DNA end more closely, so the J call is doubtful. Germline values: CDR1 SGHTA, CDR2 FQGNSA. The CDR3 is 13 amino acids. The CDR3: CVSSLEPQSEQYF. Written as DNA, the CDR3 is TGTGTCAGCAGCTTAGAGCCCCAGTCCGAGCAGTACTTC.

This clonotype was counted a few times. The V gene is TRBV5-1, the J gene TRBJ2-6; tentative D call: TRBD1 (5 bases). V lost 1 base to trimming and J lost 0 bases, with 14 bases between them. Germline loops: CDR1 SGHRS, CDR2 YFSETQ. The CDR3 is 18 amino acids. The CDR3 region is CASSLTAGYPSGANVLTF. In DNA form, the CDR3 reads TGCGCCAGCAGCTTGACGGCAGGGTACCCCTCTGGGGCCAACGTCCTGACTTTC.

This clonotype showed up just a few times. The chain uses TRBV29-1 and TRBJ1-2, with D possibly matching TRBD1 (6 bases). Trimming shortened V by 6 bases and J by 7 bases, and 12 bases separated the two germline ends. The CDR3 runs 11 residues. CDR1 is SQVTM and CDR2 is ANQGSEA in the germline V gene. CDR3 coding DNA: TGCAGCGTCGAGGGGGGTTCTGGCTACACCTTC. This sequence encodes CSVEGGSGYTF. The variable domain in full, completed from reference TRBV29-1 and TRBJ1-2, reads SAVISQKPSRDICQRGTSLTIQCQVDSQVTMMFWYRQQPGQSLTLIATANQGSEATYESGFVIDKFPISRPNLTFSTLTVSNMSPEDSSIYLCSVEGGSGYTFGSGTRLTVV.

The chain combines TRBV7-2 with TRBJ1-2; the match to TRBD1 covers 8 bases. CDR1 is SGHTA and CDR2 is FQGNSA in the germline V gene. V shed 1 base, J shed 6 bases, and the junction held 7 bases outside the gene matches. CDR3 length: 15 residues. Here the CDR3 DNA reads TGTGCCAGCAGCTTAGATCAGGGGGCGCAGAATGGCTACACCTTC. It is translated as CASSLDQGAQNGYTF.

The rearrangement uses TRBV3-1 and TRBJ2-5, with a weak D call TRBD1 (6 bases). CDR3 size: 12 residues. Germline V gene data show CDR1 as LGHDT and CDR2 as YNNKEL (reference sequence). V lost 7 bases and J 11 bases, leaving 17 bases between the germline ends. For the CDR3, the DNA is TGTGCCAGCAACCTACAGGGAACGCGGCAGTACTTC. Protein product: CASNLQGTRQYF.

In its sample, this clonotype was seen a few times. This rearrangement joins TRBV20-1 to TRBJ2-1; 7 nucleotides align to TRBD2. The CDR3 has 17 residues. Trimming cost V 0 bases and J 3 bases; bases outside gene matches: 11. Germline lookup yields CDR1 DFQATT and CDR2 SNEGSKA (reference sequence). For the CDR3, the DNA is TGCAGTGCTAGAGACCCCCCCCTAGCGGTCCTCTACAATGAGCAGTTCTTC. It codes for CSARDPPLAVLYNEQFF.

This clonotype has more than one count but fewer than ten. The chain uses TRBV6-5 and TRBJ2-1; D perhaps matches TRBD2 (5 bases). Trimming pared 9 bases from V and 3 bases from J, leaving 15 bases between. This CDR3 spans 14 amino acids. Germline loops: CDR1 MNHEY, CDR2 SVGAGI. DNA for the CDR3: TGTGCCAGTGGAGGCGGAACGGTCTACAATGAGCAGTTCTTC. Translated, it gives CASGGGTVYNEQFF.

This clonotype has only one observation. The rearrangement uses TRBV12-3 or TRBV12-4 and TRBJ2-2, with a possible D match to TRBD1 (6 bases). V dropped 5 bases and J dropped 4 bases, with 8 bases sitting between them. The CDR3 extends over 13 amino acids. The CDR3 spells CASSPGATGELFF. The DNA of the CDR3 is TGTGCCAGCAGTCCAGGGGCCACCGGGGAGCTGTTTTTT.

The J gene is TRBJ2-4, the V gene TRBV2; D gene ambiguous. Matching the DNA end better, TRBJ2-7 makes the J call doubtful. The CDR3 totals 14 residues. Germline V CDR1 and CDR2: SNHLY, FYNNEI. CDR3 DNA: TGTGCCAGCAGTCCTGACGGTCGAGACTACGAGCAGTACTTC. Translation: CASSPDGRDYEQYF.

This clonotype was seen more than once but under ten times. The genes are TRBV20-1 and TRBJ1-2; 7 positions agree with TRBD1. CDR3 length: 14 amino acids. CDR1 and CDR2 from the germline V gene are DFQATT and SNEGSKA (reference sequence). J lost 4 bases, V lost 4 bases, and 9 bases had no gene match. The CDR3 DNA is TGCAGTGCTACCGGGACAGACATACGCTATGGCTACACCTTC. It yields the protein CSATGTDIRYGYTF.

This clonotype has more than one count but fewer than ten. V is TRBV20-1 and J is TRBJ1-2; no clear D gene. The CDR3 is 12 amino acids. Trimming pared 0 bases from V and 8 bases from J, leaving 10 bases between. Germline loops: CDR1 DFQATT, CDR2 SNEGSKA (reference sequence). CDR3 in amino acids: CSARDLVRGYTF. The CDR3 DNA is TGCAGTGCTAGAGATTTAGTTCGCGGCTACACCTTC.

Only one count was recorded for this clonotype. The rearrangement joins TRBV11-2 to TRBJ2-5; 11 nucleotides agree with TRBD2. This CDR3 has 15 amino acids. CDR1 is SGHAT and CDR2 is FQNNGV in the germline V gene. The ends lost 5 bases at V and 2 bases at J; junction bases unmatched: 4. The DNA for the CDR3 is TGTGCCAGCAGCCCCATAGCGGGGGGGCAAGAGACCCAGTACTTC. Its translation is CASSPIAGGQETQYF. Together with reference TRBV11-2 and TRBJ2-5, the CDR3 gives the full variable domain: EAGVAQSPRYKIIEKRQSVAFWCNPISGHATLYWYQQILGQGPKLLIQFQNNGVVDDSQLPKDRFSAERLKGVDSTLKIQPAKLEDSAVYLCASSPIAGGQETQYFGPGTRLLVL.

This sequence joins TRBV7-2 and TRBJ2-7; no reliable D call. Per germline, CDR1 SGHTA and CDR2 FQGNSA. The CDR3 totals 13 residues. Trimming stripped 0 bases from V and 2 bases from J, with 5 bases between. CDR3 DNA sequence: TGTGCCAGCAGCTTAGCGATCACCTACGAGCAGTACTTC. Protein product: CASSLAITYEQYF.